This TCR beta chain was sequenced during a study of blood T cells in healthy people across ages. Whole-study findings and limits: TCR beta diversity, measured per million T cells, fell in a roughly linear way with age. Relative to aged donors, long-lived donors carried more naive CD4+ cells and displayed higher diversity. The percentage of naive T cells correlated strongly with TCR beta diversity.

Turning to this clonotype: The antigen is undetermined. Given a much more abundant clone one base away, this may be a read error.

Together with a sample-barcoded 5' primer, a J-beta primer mix was included in a second PCR lasting 7 to 11 cycles. Each cDNA molecule was tagged by a template-switch adaptor that had 12 random nucleotides. TCRdb recomputed calls from the 5' RACE reads with MiXCR, one row per CDR3 protein. The sample records some 1.7 million distinct CDR3 sequences, about 28% being singletons. The sample taken for sequencing was blood. The TCR sequence derives from a woman younger than 45 in good health.

This CDR3 reads CASSSSRGPDDEQYF. As DNA, the CDR3 is TGTGCCAGCAGTTCATCTCGTGGGCCAGACGACGAGCAGTACTTC. J is TRBJ2-5 and V is TRBV12-3 or TRBV12-4, with unresolved D. The J call could be wrong; TRBJ2-7 is a better fit for the DNA end. The CDR3 is 15 residues long.